The source of this T cell receptor beta chain is a study of cytomegalovirus exposure and HLA in healthy donors (dated by TCRdb to between 2016 and 2019). Background for the entire study: An earlier analysis of several hundred of the donors reported approximately 300 Gb of sequence data and 90 million to 120 million unique TCR beta sequences obtained from about 180 million T cells. An early release covering approximately 600 HLA-typed donors comprised roughly 300 gigabases of sequencing data and around 85 million unique TCR sequences. Among the 398 genotyped donors, around 79% belonged to the genetic ancestry cluster associated with self-reported Caucasian donors. The study aimed to test whether cataloging public T cell receptors could reveal signatures of past pathogen exposure. The T cell repertoires of 666 subjects were profiled by immunosequencing and related to cytomegalovirus serostatus. A separate validation cohort of roughly 110 different subjects was used in addition to the roughly 700-subject first cohort. To predict cytomegalovirus infection status, the study combined high-throughput TCR immunosequencing, statistical association of individual TCRs with disease status, and machine learning. To study patterns of TCR occurrence, a later analysis re-analyzed previously published TCR beta repertoires from several hundred donors and added high-resolution HLA genotyping. The later analysis used no new phenotypic data to find candidate immune exposures, relying instead on TCR beta sequences and their occurrence across donors. To decide whether each TCR beta V gene segment behaved as functional or pseudogenic, an earlier analysis of some 580 of the donors relied on high-throughput TCR beta sequencing. Donor age, sex, ethnicity and CMV serostatus were compiled alongside the repertoire data. In a later genetic analysis, genome-wide SNP genotypes for about 60% of the 666 donors were used, and that subset was treated as a discovery cohort. All discovery cohort repertoires had been generated on a single sequencing platform. Both class I and class II loci were covered by HLA typing, at four-digit resolution. The number of typed donors differed by locus: roughly 629-630 for A, B, C, DRB1 and DQB1; 500 to 550 for DQA1; approximately 600 for DPA1; and some 450 for DPB1. Several DR-DQ haplotypes were treated as single units for association and clustering because of strong linkage in the cohort. Across approximately 400 genotyped donors of the cohort, an average of about 220,000 unique TCR beta nucleotide sequences per donor were sequenced, and roughly 20% of those sequences were non-productive. Study-wide conclusions, independent of this receptor: In vitro tests confirmed that a few of the cytomegalovirus-associated TCR beta chains recognize cytomegalovirus antigens. Because counts were too low, about 15 rarely observed V segments, including chromosome 9 orphons, were left out of the earlier analysis of 500 to 750 of the donors. In a later analysis, about 16,000 TCR beta sequences were associated with specific HLA alleles at a false discovery rate of 0.05. Strong co-occurrence of HLA alleles, especially DR and DQ, made assigning TCR associations to individual alleles difficult. A further reported finding was that TCR beta sequences accurately predicted the HLA-A and HLA-B alleles for most subjects in the first cohort. An earlier analysis of approximately 530 of the donors showed that most TCR beta V segments appeared in productive rearrangements either about 87% or about 30% of the time, which broadly matched IMGT annotations. The classifier was reported to diagnose cytomegalovirus status with high specificity and sensitivity in both the original cohort and the validation cohort. The only immune exposure information available for the cohort was CMV serostatus. Compared with equally common non-associated chains, HLA-associated TCR beta chains in a later analysis were more clonally expanded and had lower generation probabilities. Most TCR sequences were observed very rarely across donors, whereas some public TCRs were present in many individuals. In a later genetic analysis, fewer N-insertions in productive TCRs were reported among donors in an Asian-associated ancestry cluster than the approximately 710-donor mean. Because HLA typing was missing for some donors at each locus, association tests included only the typed subset. Several of the top co-occurrence clusters appeared to be linked to parvovirus B19, influenza, CMV and Epstein-Barr virus, according to a later analysis. Only TCR beta chains were sequenced in this cohort, and the absence of alpha or paired-chain data limited detectable features. A total of about 150 TCR beta chains were listed by the study as associated with cytomegalovirus. Linkage disequilibrium might explain the correlated functional status among segregating V segments, but an unknown experimental factor could not be ruled out. In a later analysis, TCR association rates were found to vary across HLA loci, with the most associated TCRs seen for DRB1 alleles and the fewest for HLA-C alleles. An association between a missense DCLRE1C variant and V-gene and J-gene trimming of TCR beta chains was found in a later genetic analysis and replicated in an independent cohort. It was suggested by the authors that the approach could potentially be generalized to other disease states and immunological phenotypes. Because the 87-base-pair reads could not distinguish some IMGT-functional V segments, including TRBV6-2 and TRBV6-3, those segments were excluded. Most CMV-associated TCR beta chains appeared to be HLA-restricted in a later analysis, and the HLA associations seemed to be driven largely by CMV exposure. A group of highly shared sequence variants was considered likely to be a technical artifact of the sequencing pipeline. The presence/absence analyses assumed that sequencing depth was roughly uniform across donors, and that assumption may not be true.

About this clone itself: Its antigen remains unidentified. Base qualities were left out, and no much larger clone turns up one base away.

The cohort comprised some 730 healthy bone marrow donors. Cohort members were all nominally healthy when sampled, although unrecorded immune exposures were likely present. The donor was CMV seropositive and belonged to the group of more than 250 seropositive cohort members. A peripheral blood sample was provided by each donor, and peripheral blood mononuclear cells were used for TCR beta sequencing. The Qiagen DNeasy Blood Extraction Kit was used to extract genomic DNA from the blood cell samples. Taken from the germline V gene, the CDR1 and CDR2 loops are SGHTS and YDEGEE. The CDR3 contains 16 residues, cysteine and phenylalanine counted. Of the read, only the CDR3 DNA is kept; its 48 bases are in frame from base 1. The V end loses 0 bases and the J end loses 2 bases, and a stretch of 12 bases separates them. The method was the immunoSEQ multiplex PCR assay. The multiplex PCR relied on a mix of 60 forward primers for TCR Vbeta segments and 13 reverse primers for TCR Jbeta segments. The CDR3 region of rearranged TCR beta genes was amplified from genomic DNA with a multiplex PCR assay. The Illumina HiSeq System was used to sequence the amplified TCR beta libraries as 87-base-pair reads. As for the original processing: A later analysis counted tens of millions of unique TCR beta chains across the approximately 700 repertoires, and some 11 million of these chains were shared by at least two donors. To remove PCR and sequencing errors, raw reads were error-corrected and collapsed into unique sequences using a nearest-neighbor algorithm that merged closely related sequences. Alignment of CDR3 sequences to IMGT reference sequences was used to assign V, D and J gene segments. For a sequence to be retained, a match of at least six nucleotides to both a V gene segment and a J gene segment was required. A rearrangement was called productive if the CDR3 had no stop codons and remained in frame with V and J, and every other rearrangement was called non-productive. CDR3 was defined by IMGT convention, running from the second conserved V-encoded cysteine to the conserved J-encoded phenylalanine. Sequences without an unambiguous match to a single V gene segment were excluded from the earlier analysis of about 600 of the donors. An earlier analysis of approximately 590 of the donors classified V segments as functional when productive rearrangements were above 56.7% and as segregating when the standard deviation between donors was above 5%. A statistical classification framework was developed to diagnose cytomegalovirus status using the catalog of TCR beta chain sequences. V and J gene assignment, in a later analysis, came from comparing TCR nucleotide sequences with IMGT/GENE-DB human TR gene sequences. The TCRdist pipeline was used in a later analysis to assign CDR3 sequences and most-parsimonious VDJ recombination scenarios. In a later analysis, each TCR beta chain was defined by its CDR3 amino acid sequence together with its V-gene family, and reads lacking a unique V-gene family were excluded. As a way to deal with suspected cross-contamination and a sequencing artifact, a later analysis dropped hundreds of nucleotide sequences that were highly shared and had low generation probability. In a later analysis, a clonal expansion index was calculated for each public chain from normalized within-repertoire ranks of inferred template counts. In a later analysis, generation probabilities were computed using a VDJ recombination model fitted to out-of-frame rearrangements, and the results were checked against IGoR. In a later analysis, TCR-TCR, TCR-HLA and TCR-CMV co-occurrence was scored with hypergeometric tests, and a repertoire-size bias correction was applied to TCR pairs. To estimate false discovery rates, a later analysis permuted the HLA or CMV assignments 20 times. A later analysis grouped co-occurring TCRs with DBSCAN, adding TCRdist sequence similarity when clustering within HLA-allele-positive subsets. Repertoires with fewer than 30,000 or more than 120,000 public chains were left out of co-occurrence clustering, as were four to six repertoires with anomalous nucleotide sharing. TCRdb stores this immuneACCESS table with in-frame sequences only. Part of the clones is absent; in the studies checked, under half of the shortfall reflects unresolved V genes, and no reason is known for the rest. The DNA was the basis for D and trimming; V, J and clone size are from that table. Counted in this sample were 160,000 or so clones; approximately 80% of them appeared once. Together, the top ten hold around 7% of the sample.

The chain joins TRBV5-8 to TRBJ2-1; no D gene call is confident. Specimen: PBMCs. The sequence derives from a woman between 40 and 50 years old in good health and CMV-seropositive. The CDR3 is CASSLALGGAYNEQFF. DNA sequence: TGTGCCAGCAGCTTGGCCCTTGGCGGAGCCTACAATGAGCAGTTCTTC.